This T cell receptor beta chain stems from a study of identical twins. Study-wide points: Possibly, invariant MAIT and iNKT cells partly confounded zero-insertion analyses. Twin pairs' shared out-of-frame alpha sequences were enriched in low generation probability. Beta clonotypes that were abundant in cord blood contained fewer insertions, a pattern absent from memory repertoires.

Trimming removed 5 bases from V and 3 bases from J; junction bases left unmatched: 6. The CDR3 is 15 residues long. A universal primer binding site was introduced by template switching. The final cDNA contained unique molecular identifiers. TCRdb passed the 5' RACE reads through MiXCR, listing each CDR3 protein once. This table has 690,000 or so distinct CDR3 sequences, more than 6.5% appearing once. A note on this clonotype: What it binds is unknown.

The same sample was also used in a study of yellow fever vaccine responses in identical twins.

Source material: PBMCs. The source is a woman between 18 and 29 years old in good health. The V gene is TRBV12-3 or TRBV12-4, the J gene TRBJ2-5, with 10 bases that match TRBD1. DNA for the CDR3: TGTGCCAGCAGTCGAACCGGGACAGGGGAAGAGACCCAGTACTTC. It codes for CASSRTGTGEETQYF.